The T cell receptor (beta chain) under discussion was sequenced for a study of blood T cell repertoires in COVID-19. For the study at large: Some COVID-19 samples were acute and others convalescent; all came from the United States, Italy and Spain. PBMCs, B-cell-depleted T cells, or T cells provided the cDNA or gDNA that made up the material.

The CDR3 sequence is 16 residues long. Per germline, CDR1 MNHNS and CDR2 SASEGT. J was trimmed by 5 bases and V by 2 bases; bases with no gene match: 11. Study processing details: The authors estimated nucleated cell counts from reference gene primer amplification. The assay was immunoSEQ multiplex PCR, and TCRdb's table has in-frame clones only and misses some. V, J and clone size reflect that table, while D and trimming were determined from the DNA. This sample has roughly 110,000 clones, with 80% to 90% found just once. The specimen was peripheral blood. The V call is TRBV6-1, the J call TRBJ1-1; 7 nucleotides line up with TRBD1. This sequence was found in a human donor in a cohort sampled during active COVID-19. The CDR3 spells CASSEISDRARTEAFF. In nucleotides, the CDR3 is TGTGCCAGCAGTGAAATTTCAGACAGGGCCAGGACTGAAGCTTTCTTT.